What follows are 25 T cell receptor beta chains derived from one specimen sequenced in a study of CD8+ T cells in alopecia areata. Reverse transcribed after extraction, RNA yielded cDNA as the sequencing template. Some clones are missing from TCRdb's copy, which holds only in-frame ones; the method was immunoSEQ multiplex PCR. Seen here are roughly 190,000 clones, 45% to 75% observed once, and the top ten hold approximately 3.5%. Sample treatment: oral pan-JAK inhibitor, 5-10 mg twice daily. The sample in question was CD4+ T cells sorted from blood, obtained at week 4, from a patient treated with tofacitinib. These receptors were taken from a human donor with alopecia areata.

The chain employs TRBV23-1 and TRBJ1-2; D is unresolved. TRBV23-1 is filed as an ORF, its function uncertain. The CDR3 is 12 amino acids. V gave up 7 bases and J gave up 9 bases, with 15 bases separating them. CDR3 sequence: CASTRGTLSYTF. In nucleotides, the CDR3 is TGCGCCAGCACACGCGGAACACTAAGCTACACCTTC.

This clone was detected once. The CDR3 reads CASSQGLVESPQYF. The DNA for the CDR3 is TGTGCCAGCAGCCAGGGACTAGTCGAGAGTCCGCAGTATTTT. The J gene is TRBJ2-3, the V gene TRBV2, with 8 bases aligning to TRBD2. Germline CDR1 SNHLY, CDR2 FYNNEI. With 6 bases clipped from V and 10 bases from J, the junction kept 12 bases outside the gene matches. The CDR3 spans 14 residues.

This chain joins TRBV27 and TRBJ2-1; 10 nucleotides align to TRBD2. The CDR3 length is 17 residues. The V gene's germline CDR1 is MNHEY and CDR2 SMNVEV (reference sequence). V lost 3 bases and J lost 0; bases outside the gene matches: 5. This CDR3 reads CASSFSGGLSSYNEQFF. CDR3 DNA: TGTGCCAGCAGTTTTAGCGGGGGGCTTAGCTCCTACAATGAGCAGTTCTTC.

This sequence joins TRBV27 and TRBJ2-7; no firm D call. The CDR3 loop spans 10 amino acids. Germline CDR1 MNHEY, CDR2 SMNVEV (reference sequence). The V and J ends lost 5 bases and 9 bases respectively, with 8 bases between them. CDR3 in DNA: TGTGCCAGCAGTCCCCCCCGGCAGTACTTC. Translated, it gives CASSPPRQYF.

This sequence joins TRBV5-1 and TRBJ1-5, with unresolved D. Germline V gene data show CDR1 as SGHRS and CDR2 as YFSETQ. This CDR3 is built from 14 residues. Trimming removed 0 bases at V and 4 bases at J, with 8 bases between. The CDR3 DNA follows: TGCGCCAGCAGCTTGGGGCAGCAAAATCAGCCCCAGCATTTT. Protein sequence: CASSLGQQNQPQHF. The whole variable domain, remainder taken from reference TRBV5-1 and TRBJ1-5, is KAGVTQTPRYLIKTRGQQVTLSCSPISGHRSVSWYQQTPGQGLQFLFEYFSETQRNKGNFPGRFSGRQFSNSRSEMNVSTLELGDSALYLCASSLGQQNQPQHFGDGTRLSIL.

The chain is built from TRBV30 and TRBJ1-2; a weak D match, TRBD1 (5 bases). V lost 3 bases, J lost 7 bases, and 18 bases lay in between. In germline, CDR1 is GTSNPN, CDR2 SVGIG (reference sequence). The CDR3 covers 14 residues. CDR3 bases: TGTGCCTGGAGGGCAGGGCGCTGGACGGGTGGCTACACCTTC. Its protein product is CAWRAGRWTGGYTF.

This chain joins TRBV7-2 and TRBJ2-7, with D possibly being TRBD1 (6 bases). Germline CDR1 SGHTA, CDR2 FQGNSA. The CDR3 runs to 12 residues. V dropped 5 bases and J dropped 13 bases, with 18 bases sitting between them. The CDR3 nucleotides read TGTGCCAGCAGCCCCATCACAGGGATTCCCTACTTC. Translated, it gives CASSPITGIPYF.

This clone has just one count. The gene calls are TRBV27 and TRBJ2-7, with 8 bases aligning to TRBD1. V lost 5 bases, J lost 2 bases, and 8 bases stayed unmatched. There are 15 residues in the CDR3. Per the germline V gene, CDR1 is MNHEY and CDR2 is SMNVEV (reference sequence). The CDR3 reads CASSMVDRVTYEQYF. The CDR3 DNA sequence: TGTGCCAGCAGTATGGTGGACAGGGTTACCTACGAGCAGTACTTC.

J is TRBJ1-2 and V is TRBV5-4; 10 bases are a match to TRBD1. Germline assignment: CDR1 SGHNT and CDR2 YYREEE (reference sequence). J was trimmed by 2 bases and V by 5 bases; bases with no gene match: 6. This CDR3 region has 15 residues. CDR3 region: CASRVKDRGNYGYTF. CDR3 coding DNA: TGTGCCAGCAGAGTTAAGGACAGGGGGAACTATGGCTACACCTTC.

The chain combines TRBV9 with TRBJ2-5, with 11 bases fitting TRBD2. From germline, CDR1 is SGDLS and CDR2 YYNGEE. V was pared by 0 bases and J by 2 bases, with 3 bases of the junction left unmatched. The CDR3 covers 16 residues. This CDR3 reads CASSVGLAGGQETQYF. CDR3 sequence (DNA): TGTGCCAGCAGCGTAGGGCTAGCGGGGGGACAAGAGACCCAGTACTTC.

This clone came up a few times. The V and J genes are TRBV23-1 and TRBJ2-7, with 10 bases aligning to TRBD1. TRBV23-1 is labeled an ORF, and its function is uncertain. V dropped 7 bases and J dropped 3; count of bases not matched to a gene: 6. The CDR3 covers 14 residues. In DNA, the CDR3 is TGCGCCAGCATCACCGGGACAGGGGACTACGAGCAGTACTTC. It encodes CASITGTGDYEQYF.

The table lists this clone with a few counts. CDR3 DNA: TGTGCCAGCAGTTTTGGGCGAAATGAGCAGTTCTTC. It encodes CASSFGRNEQFF. The V gene is TRBV25-1, the J gene TRBJ2-1; D remains unclear. The CDR3 covers 12 residues. V was trimmed by 5 bases and J by 7 bases, leaving 9 bases between them. Germline assignment: CDR1 MGHDK and CDR2 SYGVNS.

The rearrangement links TRBV29-1 to TRBJ2-7; no reliable D call. The germline V and J ends were trimmed by 4 bases and 0 bases, with 7 bases remaining between them. CDR1 and CDR2 (germline): SQVTM, ANQGSEA. This CDR3 contains 12 residues. CDR3 residues: CSVVQSSYEQYF. CDR3 bases: TGCAGCGTTGTCCAGAGCTCCTACGAGCAGTACTTC.

This clone has at least ten counts. This rearrangement joins TRBV29-1 to TRBJ2-3, with D maybe TRBD1 (5 bases). CDR1 is SQVTM and CDR2 is ANQGSEA in the germline V gene. The CDR3 extends over 12 amino acids. The V end was cut by 4 bases, the J end by 7 bases, with 12 bases between. CDR3 in amino acids: CSVVPGSNTQYF. The CDR3, as DNA: TGCAGCGTTGTGCCAGGGTCGAATACGCAGTATTTT.

This chain joins TRBV4-2 and TRBJ2-3; unclear D gene. V was trimmed by 5 bases and J by 0 bases, leaving 15 bases between them. This CDR3 spans 16 amino acids. Germline V gives CDR1 LGHNA, CDR2 YNFKEQ. The CDR3 DNA reads as TGTGCCAGCAGCGAGGCGGACGGCACCAGCACAGATACGCAGTATTTT. Encoded protein: CASSEADGTSTDTQYF.

This clone was seen a single time. The rearrangement links TRBV30 to TRBJ2-1, with TRBD2 identical over 8 bases. The CDR3 runs 15 residues. The V and J ends lost 4 bases and 8 bases, in that order; junction bases with no gene match: 13. The V gene's germline CDR1 is GTSNPN and CDR2 SVGIG (reference sequence). CDR3 amino acids: CAWNGGGGPGDEQFF. In DNA, the CDR3 is TGTGCCTGGAATGGAGGCGGGGGGCCAGGGGATGAGCAGTTCTTC.

This clone was seen only a few times. The gene calls are TRBV14 and TRBJ2-5, with D perhaps matching TRBD1 (6 bases). The CDR3 has 15 residues. CDR1 SGHDN and CDR2 FVKESK come from the germline V gene. V lost 1 base to trimming and J lost 6 bases, with 15 bases between them. CDR3 residues: CASSQGFGGRQTQYF. The CDR3 bases are TGTGCCAGCAGCCAAGGGTTTGGGGGCCGTCAGACCCAGTACTTC.

There are a few counts of this clone. This chain connects TRBV7-9 to TRBJ1-1; no clear D gene. The length of the CDR3 is 12 residues. Trimming took off 5 bases at V and 8 bases at J, with 12 bases between the two ends. The germline V gene encodes CDR1 SEHNR and CDR2 FQNEAQ (reference sequence). The DNA for the CDR3 is TGTGCCAGCAGCCCTGGATTTCGGGAAGCTTTCTTT. This sequence encodes CASSPGFREAFF.

This sequence joins TRBV5-4 and TRBJ2-3, with D unresolved. Trimming cost V 2 bases and J 2 bases, with 6 bases left between them. The CDR3 contains 13 residues. The germline CDR1 and CDR2 sequences are SGHNT and YYREEE (reference sequence). The CDR3: CASSLSLTDTQYF. CDR3 nucleotide sequence: TGTGCCAGCAGCTTATCACTCACAGATACGCAGTATTTT.

This chain uses TRBV9 with TRBJ1-5; tentative D call: TRBD1 (5 bases). The germline gives CDR1 SGDLS, CDR2 YYNGEE. CDR3 length equals 14 residues. Trimming pared 3 bases from V and 4 bases from J, leaving 11 bases between. The CDR3, as DNA: TGTGCCAGCAGCGCAGAATGGGGGAATCAGCCCCAGCATTTT. The encoded protein is CASSAEWGNQPQHF.

To note about this clone: The same CDR3 also results from other DNA sequences found in this sample. The V call is TRBV6-5, the J call TRBJ1-5; TRBD1 is a possible D gene (6 bases). CDR1 and CDR2 from the germline V gene are MNHEY and SVGAGI. The CDR3 consists of 13 residues. The V end was cut by 5 bases, the J end by 3 bases, with 8 bases between. The CDR3 here is CASSRGSNQPQHF. CDR3 coding DNA: TGTGCCAGCAGTAGGGGGTCCAATCAGCCCCAGCATTTT.

This clone was detected only a few times. The chain employs TRBV23-1 and TRBJ2-2, with D possibly being TRBD1 (5 bases). TRBV23-1 is identified as an open reading frame with a role that is uncertain. The CDR3 has 20 residues. The V and J ends lost 7 bases and 0 bases respectively, with 27 bases between them. The CDR3 reads CASILNPGRVFISNTGELFF. DNA for the CDR3: TGCGCCAGCATTCTAAACCCCGGCAGGGTTTTTATCTCGAACACCGGGGAGCTGTTTTTT.

This clone was picked up one time. V and J are TRBV5-6 and TRBJ1-5, with 9 nucleotides matching TRBD1. This CDR3 comprises 15 residues. From germline, CDR1 is SGHDT and CDR2 YYEEEE. The trim removed 0 bases at V and 3 bases at J, leaving 1 base unmatched. The DNA for the CDR3 is TGTGCCAGCAGCTTGGGGGACAGGGTCAATCAGCCCCAGCATTTT. This translates into CASSLGDRVNQPQHF.

The V and J genes are TRBV23-1 and TRBJ1-5; no definite D call. TRBV23-1 is an ORF, with its function uncertain. The CDR3 runs to 15 residues. V was pared by 2 bases and J by 1 base, with 9 bases between. CDR3: CASSQEGGSNQPQHF. The CDR3 DNA follows: TGCGCCAGCAGTCAAGAGGGAGGGAGCAATCAGCCCCAGCATTTT.

The chain uses TRBV29-1 and TRBJ2-7; weak D call: TRBD2 (5 bases). The CDR3 has 11 residues. Germline V gene data show CDR1 as SQVTM and CDR2 as ANQGSEA. The V end was cut by 6 bases, the J end by 1 base, with 7 bases between. As DNA, the CDR3 is TGCAGCGTCCGAGGGTCCTACGAGCAGTACTTC. Its protein is CSVRGSYEQYF.